The present entry profiles one T cell receptor (beta chain) with its context. These data come from a study of blood T cell repertoires in COVID-19. About the research overall: COVID-19 samples collected from the United States, Italy and Spain covered acute and convalescent phases. In each case, the material was cDNA or gDNA derived from T cells, B-cell-depleted T cells, or PBMCs.

The repertoire was sequenced with immunoSEQ multiplex PCR; TCRdb's copy has only in-frame clones and lacks some. The sample carries about 83,000 clones, about 88% recorded once. The V segment lost 4 bases and the J segment 2 bases; nucleotides outside the gene matches: 6. CDR1 is SGHVS and CDR2 is FQNEAQ in the germline V gene. CDR3 size: 15 residues. The chain couples TRBV7-8 to TRBJ2-7; 9 positions match TRBD1. Sequenced sample: peripheral blood. The source is a woman of 80 years or more with active or convalescent COVID-19. The CDR3 DNA follows: TGTGCCAGCAGCTCCCGGGGACAGGGTGCCTACGAGCAGTACTTC. This gives the protein CASSSRGQGAYEQYF.